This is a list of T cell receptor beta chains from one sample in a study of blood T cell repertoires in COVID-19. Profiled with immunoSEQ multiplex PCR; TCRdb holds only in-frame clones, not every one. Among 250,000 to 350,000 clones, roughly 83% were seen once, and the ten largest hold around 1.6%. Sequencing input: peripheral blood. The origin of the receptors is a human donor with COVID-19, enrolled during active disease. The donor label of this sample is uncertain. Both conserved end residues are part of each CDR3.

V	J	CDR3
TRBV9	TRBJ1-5	CASSVGDNGAQPQHF
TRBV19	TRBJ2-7	CASSIRGADVEQYF
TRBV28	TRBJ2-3	CASSSRSGLGAPDTQYF
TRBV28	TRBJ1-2	CASTETARRDGYTF
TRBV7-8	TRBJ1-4	CASSRSGGSGNEKLFF
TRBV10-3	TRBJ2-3	CAIMQTSGVSDTQYF
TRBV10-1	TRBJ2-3	CASSELAGDTQYF
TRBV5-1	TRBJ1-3	CASSYGITSGNTIYF
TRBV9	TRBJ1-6	CASSVGDLRGISNSPLHF
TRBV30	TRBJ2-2	CAWSAGTHPGELFF
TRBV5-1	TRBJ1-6	CASSSSQGGSPLHF
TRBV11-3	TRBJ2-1	CASSSGTSLTEQFF
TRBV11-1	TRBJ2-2	CASSPIRVPGELFF
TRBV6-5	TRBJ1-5	CASSSQGAQPQHF
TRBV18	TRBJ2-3	CASSGGISTDTQYF
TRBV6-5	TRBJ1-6	CASTRTENSPLHF
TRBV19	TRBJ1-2	CASTANYGYTF
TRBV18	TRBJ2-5	CASSLGTGKETQYF
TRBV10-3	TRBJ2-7	CAISAKGSAGGMQQYF
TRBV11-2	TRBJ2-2	CASSFTGGMAGELFF
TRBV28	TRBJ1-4	CASSLSRGNEKLFF
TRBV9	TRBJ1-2	CASSVSPQGIYGYTF
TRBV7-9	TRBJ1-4	CASSRSQGVEKLFF
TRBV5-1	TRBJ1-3	CASSSTGSSGNTIYF
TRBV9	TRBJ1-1	CASSGLTGTNTEAFF
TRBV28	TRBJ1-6	CAIRVSNSPLHF
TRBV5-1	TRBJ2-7	CASSFGQGASYEQYF
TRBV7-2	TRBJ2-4	CASSLSVLTKNIQYF
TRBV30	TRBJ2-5	CAWSGLAGVWETQYF
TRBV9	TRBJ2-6	CASSVGGRSGANVLTF
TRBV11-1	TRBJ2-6	CASSHRSGANVLTF
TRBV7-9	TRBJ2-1	CASSLASSGVHNEQFF
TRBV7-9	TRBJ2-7	CASSLRQGAEEQYF
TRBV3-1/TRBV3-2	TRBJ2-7	CASSQGIEGLKLYEQYF
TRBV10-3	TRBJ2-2	CAISDSRANTGELFF
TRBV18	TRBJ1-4	CASSPSNEKLFF
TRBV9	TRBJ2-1	CASSVVSGSMYEQFF
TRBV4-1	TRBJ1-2	CASSRERRGYTF
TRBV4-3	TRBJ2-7	CASSQGGGTYEQYF
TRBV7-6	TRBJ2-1	CASSFRDRSVDEQFF
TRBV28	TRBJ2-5	CASSLLAGGIQETQYF
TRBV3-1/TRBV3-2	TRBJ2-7	CASSLSGTSSEQYF
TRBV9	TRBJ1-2	CASSLRGGGDKVYGYTF
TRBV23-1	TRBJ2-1	CASSQSRGRGVSEQFF
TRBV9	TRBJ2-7	CASSVASHSYEQYF
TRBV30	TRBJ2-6	CAWSSGLDGANVLTF
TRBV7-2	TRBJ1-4	CASSLSGGTNEKLFF
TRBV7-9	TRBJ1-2	CASSSEVPTAGYTF
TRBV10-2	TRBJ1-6	CATRRAGESSPLHF
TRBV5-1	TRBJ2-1	CASSLVGTEGYNEQFF
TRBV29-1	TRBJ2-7	CSVGDWFGTYEQYF
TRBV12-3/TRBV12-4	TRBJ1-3	CASSFGPGSTIYF